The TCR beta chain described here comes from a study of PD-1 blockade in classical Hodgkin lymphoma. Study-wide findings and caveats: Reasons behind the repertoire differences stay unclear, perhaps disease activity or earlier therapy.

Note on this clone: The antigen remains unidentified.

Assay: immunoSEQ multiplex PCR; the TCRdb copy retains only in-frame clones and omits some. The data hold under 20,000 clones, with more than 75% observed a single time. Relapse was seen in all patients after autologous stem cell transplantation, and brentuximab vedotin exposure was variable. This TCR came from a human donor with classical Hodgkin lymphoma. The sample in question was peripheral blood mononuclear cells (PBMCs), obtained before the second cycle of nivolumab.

Here the CDR3 DNA reads TGCGCCAGCAGCCAGGGACAGGGGCAAGGAAACACCATATATTTT. Translating gives CASSQGQGQGNTIYF. The V gene is TRBV4-3, the J gene TRBJ1-3; 10 bases agree with TRBD1. Germline V gives CDR1 LGHNA, CDR2 YSLEER. Trimming removed 3 bases from V and 4 bases from J; junction bases left unmatched: 3. The CDR3 spans 15 residues.